Listed below are T cell receptor beta chains from one sample, sequenced in a study of CXCR3-negative and CXCR3-positive naive CD8 T cells. TCRdb reworked the 5' RACE reads into one entry per CDR3 protein, no DNA. The data include fewer than 8,000 distinct CDR3 sequences; the top ten clones carry roughly 2%. The material sequenced was naive CXCR3+ CD8+ T cells from blood. These receptors originate from a human donor in good health. Some clones in this sample may be carry-over from other donors' samples. Both conserved end residues are part of each CDR3. Size tells how often a clone was seen (once, few, many) or the class of an expanded clone, and some rows leave it out.

len: 14
v_gene: TRBV29-1
abundance: medium-sized
j_gene: TRBJ2-7
CDR3aa: CSVSGTGSSYEQYF

len: 13
v_gene: TRBV20-1
abundance: medium-sized
j_gene: TRBJ1-2
CDR3aa: CSAPRGANVGYTF

len: 13
v_gene: TRBV12-3/TRBV12-4
abundance: -
j_gene: TRBJ1-2
CDR3aa: CASNFGPDYGYTF

len: 14
v_gene: TRBV28
abundance: -
j_gene: TRBJ1-5
CDR3aa: CASSSGIGDQPQHF

len: 12
v_gene: TRBV13
abundance: -
j_gene: TRBJ2-7
CDR3aa: CASSTVGLEQYF

len: 15
v_gene: TRBV29-1
abundance: -
j_gene: TRBJ1-1
CDR3aa: CSVAGADSLNTEAFF

len: 15
v_gene: TRBV2
abundance: -
j_gene: TRBJ2-3
CDR3aa: CASSDSSGSTDTQYF

len: 13
v_gene: TRBV29-1
abundance: medium-sized
j_gene: TRBJ2-1
CDR3aa: CSVDSGTHFEQFF

len: 16
v_gene: TRBV28
abundance: -
j_gene: TRBJ2-5
CDR3aa: CASSLSGQGAGETQYF

len: 14
v_gene: TRBV25-1
abundance: medium-sized
j_gene: TRBJ1-5
CDR3aa: CASSHGTANQPQHF

len: 15
v_gene: TRBV11-2
abundance: medium-sized
j_gene: TRBJ1-2
CDR3aa: CASSLDAFGNYGYTF

len: 14
v_gene: TRBV29-1
abundance: -
j_gene: TRBJ2-3
CDR3aa: CSVEGGQGTDTQYF

len: 18
v_gene: TRBV4-1
abundance: -
j_gene: TRBJ2-1
CDR3aa: CASSQVGLAGGDHNEQFF

len: 12
v_gene: TRBV29-1
abundance: -
j_gene: TRBJ2-3
CDR3aa: CSAHLTGNTQYF

len: 13
v_gene: TRBV7-9
abundance: -
j_gene: TRBJ2-5
CDR3aa: CASSLGFQETQYF

len: 13
v_gene: TRBV7-9
abundance: -
j_gene: TRBJ2-1
CDR3aa: CASSAGSTNEQFF

len: 13
v_gene: TRBV14
abundance: -
j_gene: TRBJ2-7
CDR3aa: CASSRDRGGEQYF

len: 15
v_gene: TRBV20-1
abundance: -
j_gene: TRBJ1-5
CDR3aa: CSAPGKGGVNQPQHF

len: 19
v_gene: TRBV23-1
abundance: -
j_gene: TRBJ2-3
CDR3aa: CASSQTPFGLAGGTDTQYF

len: 14
v_gene: TRBV5-1
abundance: -
j_gene: TRBJ2-7
CDR3aa: CASSYDRGGDEQYF

len: 19
v_gene: TRBV3-1
abundance: -
j_gene: TRBJ2-1
CDR3aa: CASRPRTGLAGAMDNEQFF

len: 15
v_gene: TRBV20-1
abundance: medium-sized
j_gene: TRBJ1-1
CDR3aa: CSARAESRDNTEAFF

len: 15
v_gene: TRBV13
abundance: -
j_gene: TRBJ1-2
CDR3aa: CASSLGQGVNYGYTF

len: 15
v_gene: TRBV2
abundance: -
j_gene: TRBJ2-7
CDR3aa: CASSEWLAEEYEQCF

len: 15
v_gene: TRBV5-1
abundance: -
j_gene: TRBJ2-7
CDR3aa: CASSPDRGPSYEQYF

len: 14
v_gene: TRBV28
abundance: medium-sized
j_gene: TRBJ1-1
CDR3aa: CASSPTGEEGLAFF

len: 13
v_gene: TRBV2
abundance: medium-sized
j_gene: TRBJ2-5
CDR3aa: CASILAGIVTQYF

len: 15
v_gene: TRBV12-3/TRBV12-4
abundance: medium-sized
j_gene: TRBJ2-7
CDR3aa: CASSLDILGAYEQYF

len: 12
v_gene: TRBV6-5
abundance: medium-sized
j_gene: TRBJ2-1
CDR3aa: CASGQGNNEQFF

len: 15
v_gene: TRBV29-1
abundance: -
j_gene: TRBJ2-1
CDR3aa: CSPPGQGARYNEQFF

len: 12
v_gene: TRBV13
abundance: -
j_gene: TRBJ2-3
CDR3aa: CASSYREDTQYF

len: 16
v_gene: TRBV28
abundance: -
j_gene: TRBJ2-1
CDR3aa: CASSSLDRPREGEQFF

len: 14
v_gene: TRBV20-1
abundance: -
j_gene: TRBJ2-7
CDR3aa: CSARHPLSYYEQYF

len: 14
v_gene: TRBV29-1
abundance: medium-sized
j_gene: TRBJ2-2
CDR3aa: CSVESRGDTGELFF

len: 12
v_gene: TRBV29-1
abundance: medium-sized
j_gene: TRBJ2-7
CDR3aa: CSVVLGEYEQYF

len: 13
v_gene: TRBV2
abundance: medium-sized
j_gene: TRBJ2-1
CDR3aa: CASSERTRNEQFF

len: 14
v_gene: TRBV28
abundance: -
j_gene: TRBJ2-2
CDR3aa: CASSVTGNTGELFF

len: 13
v_gene: TRBV29-1
abundance: medium-sized
j_gene: TRBJ2-3
CDR3aa: CSVEQATTDTQYF

len: 13
v_gene: TRBV15
abundance: medium-sized
j_gene: TRBJ1-1
CDR3aa: CATSRGEGTEAFF

len: 14
v_gene: TRBV15
abundance: medium-sized
j_gene: TRBJ2-7
CDR3aa: CATSRDPGAYEQYF

len: 17
v_gene: TRBV11-2
abundance: medium-sized
j_gene: TRBJ2-3
CDR3aa: CASSLGQGLKATDTQYF

len: 14
v_gene: TRBV29-1
abundance: medium-sized
j_gene: TRBJ2-1
CDR3aa: CSVVRPNSYNEQFF

len: 12
v_gene: TRBV21-1
abundance: -
j_gene: TRBJ2-7
CDR3aa: CASSSRYYEQYF

len: 16
v_gene: TRBV6-5
abundance: medium-sized
j_gene: TRBJ2-2
CDR3aa: CASSYSGATNTGELFF

len: 12
v_gene: TRBV29-1
abundance: medium-sized
j_gene: TRBJ2-1
CDR3aa: CSVDEGGNEQFF

len: 12
v_gene: TRBV7-9
abundance: -
j_gene: TRBJ2-7
CDR3aa: CASSLLTYEQYF

len: 11
v_gene: TRBV27
abundance: -
j_gene: TRBJ2-5
CDR3aa: CASSGGETQYF

len: 12
v_gene: TRBV10-3
abundance: medium-sized
j_gene: TRBJ1-1
CDR3aa: CAISQGTNEAFF